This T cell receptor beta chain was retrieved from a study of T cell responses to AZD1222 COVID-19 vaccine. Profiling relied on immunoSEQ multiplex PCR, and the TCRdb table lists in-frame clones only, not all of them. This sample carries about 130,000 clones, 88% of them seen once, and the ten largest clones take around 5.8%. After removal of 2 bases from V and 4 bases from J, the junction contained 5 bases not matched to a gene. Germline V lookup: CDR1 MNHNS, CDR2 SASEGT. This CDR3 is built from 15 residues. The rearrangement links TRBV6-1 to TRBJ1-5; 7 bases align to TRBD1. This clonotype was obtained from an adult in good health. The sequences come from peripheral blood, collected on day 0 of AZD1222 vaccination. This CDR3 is CASSEMAGGNQPQHF. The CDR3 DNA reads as TGTGCCAGCAGTGAAATGGCAGGGGGGAATCAGCCCCAGCATTTT.